A selection of T cell receptor beta chains follows, all from one sample in a study of blood T cell repertoires in COVID-19. Some clones are missing from TCRdb's copy, which holds only in-frame ones; the method was immunoSEQ multiplex PCR. This sample carries around 170,000 clones, approximately 85% of them seen once, and the ten largest clones take over 7%. Source material: PBMCs or T cells enriched from blood (not recorded which). The receptors stem from a woman between 25 and 40 years old who had recovered from COVID-19. Both conserved end residues are part of each CDR3. D genes are given only for firm matches. A clone size is listed for some rows: how often the clone was seen (once, few, many), or a class if it is expanded.

d_call	clone_size	j_call	v_call	cdr3_nt	cdr3_aa
-	-	TRBJ2-3	TRBV11-2	TGTGCCAGCACCGAGATTACAGATACGCAGTATTTT	CASTEITDTQYF
TRBD1	-	TRBJ1-5	TRBV4-1	TGCGCCAGCAGCCATGAAACAGGGGTAGGGCAGCCCCAGCATTTT	CASSHETGVGQPQHF
-	-	TRBJ2-5	TRBV5-1	TGCGCCAGCAGCCCCGGACAGAAACACCAAGAGACCCAGTACTTC	CASSPGQKHQETQYF
TRBD1	-	TRBJ1-2	TRBV7-9	TGTGCCAGCCACCCGCAGGGGGCGTCTTTCGTTGGCTACACCTTC	CASHPQGASFVGYTF
TRBD1	-	TRBJ1-5	TRBV5-1	TGCGCCAGCAGCTTGGGGGACAGTCACAATCAGCCCCAGCATTTT	CASSLGDSHNQPQHF
-	-	TRBJ2-1	TRBV11-3	TGTGCCAGCAGCCCAGGTCAGGGGCCCTACAATGAGCAGTTCTTC	CASSPGQGPYNEQFF
-	-	TRBJ2-6	TRBV5-4	TGTGCCAGCCAGGGATCTGGGGCCAACGTCCTGACTTTC	CASQGSGANVLTF
-	few	TRBJ2-7	TRBV7-9	TGTGCCAGCAGCTTAAGGGCGCAGGGAACCTACGAGCAGTACTTC	CASSLRAQGTYEQYF
-	once	TRBJ2-7	TRBV5-1	TGCGCCAGCAGCTTGGGCCAGGTATACGAGCAGTACTTC	CASSLGQVYEQYF
-	-	TRBJ1-1	TRBV19	TGTGCCAGTAGTATCAGGACAGACTTCAACACTGAAGCTTTCTTT	CASSIRTDFNTEAFF
TRBD2	-	TRBJ2-7	TRBV3-1/TRBV3-2	TGTGCCAGCAGCCCAGGACTAGCGGGAAGCTACGAGCAGTACTTC	CASSPGLAGSYEQYF
-	-	TRBJ2-5	TRBV4-1	TGCGCCAGCAGCCAAGTCGTGCAAGAGACCCAGTACTTC	CASSQVVQETQYF
TRBD1	-	TRBJ2-4	TRBV7-8	TGTGCCAGCAGCGTTGGGACAGGGTCCAAAAACATTCAGTACTTC	CASSVGTGSKNIQYF
TRBD1	few	TRBJ2-7	TRBV4-1	TGCGCCAGCAGCAATCCAGGGGGCTTCTACGAGCAGTACTTC	CASSNPGGFYEQYF
-	-	TRBJ1-6	TRBV30	TGTGCCTGGAGTAGTCGAGAAGCCCTCCACTTT	CAWSSREALHF
-	-	TRBJ1-2	TRBV30	TGTGCCTGGAGTCAAGGGGCGCATGGCTACACCTTC	CAWSQGAHGYTF
-	-	TRBJ1-2	TRBV27	TGTGCCAGCAAAACAGGAGACTACTATGGCTACACCTTC	CASKTGDYYGYTF
-	-	TRBJ1-1	TRBV28	TGTGCCAGCAGTTTATCTACAGGGAGAGGGAACACTGAAGCTTTCTTT	CASSLSTGRGNTEAFF
TRBD2	-	TRBJ2-5	TRBV2	TGTGCCAGCAGTGAAGGGCGGGGGGAGACCCAGTACTTC	CASSEGRGETQYF
-	-	TRBJ2-5	TRBV2	TGTGCCAGCAGTGAATCCTCAGGGGTGGGAGAGACCCAGTACTTC	CASSESSGVGETQYF
-	-	TRBJ2-1	TRBV7-9	TGTGCCATCCCGAACAGGGTTACTGGGTGGGAGCAGTTCTTC	CAIPNRVTGWEQFF
TRBD1	-	TRBJ2-7	TRBV28	TGTGCCAGCAGTTTGCCTGGACAGGGCTACGAGCAGTACTTC	CASSLPGQGYEQYF
TRBD1	once	TRBJ2-3	TRBV6-4	TGTGCCAGCAGTGACTTCCCGACAGGGTATTCCCCAGATACGCAGTATTTT	CASSDFPTGYSPDTQYF
-	few	TRBJ2-2	TRBV6-1	TGTGCCAGCAGTGAGCGGGACGCCGGGGAGCTGTTTTTT	CASSERDAGELFF
-	-	TRBJ2-1	TRBV18	TGTGCCAGCTCACCAGGAGGGGTAGCGATAGATGAGCAGTTCTTC	CASSPGGVAIDEQFF
-	-	TRBJ1-1	TRBV5-1	TGCGCCAGCAGCTTAGGGCAGGGGAAGGGCACTGAAGCTTTCTTT	CASSLGQGKGTEAFF
-	-	TRBJ2-2	TRBV11-2	TGTGCCAGCAGCAACCAGGGTACGAACACCGGGGAGCTGTTTTTT	CASSNQGTNTGELFF
-	-	TRBJ1-1	TRBV5-4	TGTGCCAGCAGCTTGGCCCCTACCCAGGCAAGTGAAGCTTTCTTT	CASSLAPTQASEAFF
-	-	TRBJ2-1	TRBV7-3	TGTGCCAGCAGCTTAGTATTGGGAGGATACAATGAGCAGTTCTTC	CASSLVLGGYNEQFF
-	-	TRBJ2-7	TRBV6-6	TGTGCCAGCAGTTACGATCAGGGGCAGTACTTC	CASSYDQGQYF
-	-	TRBJ1-5	TRBV2	TGTGCCAGCAGTGAAACAGGTAGCGGGCCCCAGCATTTT	CASSETGSGPQHF
-	-	TRBJ2-3	TRBV3-1/TRBV3-2	TGTCGCGCTAGCCTCACAGATACGCAGTATTTT	CRASLTDTQYF
-	-	TRBJ1-3	TRBV19	TGTGCCAGTAGTATCCGGGGATTCTCTGGAAACACCATATATTTT	CASSIRGFSGNTIYF
TRBD2	-	TRBJ2-1	TRBV7-9	TGTGCCAGCAGCCTGAGACTAGCGGATGAGCAGTTCTTC	CASSLRLADEQFF
-	-	TRBJ1-5	TRBV27	TGTGCCAGCAGCCTAGGGGGTTATCAGCCCCAGCATTTT	CASSLGGYQPQHF
TRBD2	-	TRBJ2-1	TRBV29-1	TGCAGCGTTGAAGGACTAGCGGGAGTCTACAATGAGCAGTTCTTC	CSVEGLAGVYNEQFF
TRBD2	-	TRBJ2-2	TRBV6-2/TRBV6-3	TGTGCCAGCAGTTACGTAGCGGGACTTAACACCGGGGAGCTGTTTTTT	CASSYVAGLNTGELFF
TRBD1	-	TRBJ1-3	TRBV10-3	TGTGCCATCAGTGACGACAGGGAGTCTGGAAACACCATATATTTT	CAISDDRESGNTIYF
TRBD2	few	TRBJ2-2	TRBV28	TGTGCCAGCAGAAACAGGACTAGCGGGAGGTCGAACACCGGGGAGCTGTTTTTT	CASRNRTSGRSNTGELFF
TRBD1	-	TRBJ2-2	TRBV24-1	TGTGCCACCAGTGATTTCGGGACAGGGGGCAACACCGGGGAGCTGTTTTTT	CATSDFGTGGNTGELFF
-	few	TRBJ1-4	TRBV5-6	TGTGCCAGCAGCTTGACAGGGTTGACTAATGAAAAACTGTTTTTT	CASSLTGLTNEKLFF
TRBD2	once	TRBJ2-2	TRBV6-1	TGTGCCAGCAGTGGACTAGCGGGAGGGAACACCGGGGAGCTGTTTTTT	CASSGLAGGNTGELFF
-	-	TRBJ2-7	TRBV23-1	TGCGCCAGCAGTCACCCACAGGGTTTTAGGGACGAGCAGTACTTC	CASSHPQGFRDEQYF
TRBD1	-	TRBJ1-1	TRBV30	TGTGCCTGGAGTGTTCGGGACAGGTTGGGCACTGAAGCTTTCTTT	CAWSVRDRLGTEAFF
-	-	TRBJ2-4	TRBV29-1	TGCAGCGGAACACAGGGTCGGAGAAACATTCAGTACTTC	CSGTQGRRNIQYF
TRBD2	-	TRBJ2-3	TRBV30	TGTGCCTGGAGTGTACGCTGGCGGGAGTACGCAGATACGCAGTATTTT	CAWSVRWREYADTQYF
-	-	TRBJ2-1	TRBV5-1	TGCGCCAGCAGCCAGGAGGGAGGACCCTACAATGAGCAGTTCTTC	CASSQEGGPYNEQFF
-	-	TRBJ2-3	TRBV2	TGTGCCAGCAGTCTAGGACTATTTAGCACAGATACGCAGTATTTT	CASSLGLFSTDTQYF
-	-	TRBJ2-7	TRBV3-1/TRBV3-2	TGTGCCAGCAGCCTTCTAGCAAACGAGCAGTACTTC	CASSLLANEQYF
-	-	TRBJ2-3	TRBV12-3/TRBV12-4	TGTGCCTGCCGACTAGGGGCGACAGATACGCAGTATTTT	CACRLGATDTQYF
TRBD1	-	TRBJ2-7	TRBV27	TGTGCCACCAGATTGGGACAGTTTTACGAGCAGTACTTC	CATRLGQFYEQYF
-	-	TRBJ2-1	TRBV14	TGTGCCAGCAGCCAAGATTGGTCGACTAGTTCCGATGAGCAGTTCTTC	CASSQDWSTSSDEQFF
-	-	TRBJ2-1	TRBV18	TGTGCCAGCTCACCATCTGGTGCGGGCCCCAATGAGCAGTTCTTC	CASSPSGAGPNEQFF
-	-	TRBJ2-7	TRBV6-5	TGTGCCAGCAAATCGGTCAGCGGCAACTACGAGCAGTACTTC	CASKSVSGNYEQYF
TRBD2	-	TRBJ2-1	TRBV6-4	TGTGCCAGCAGTGCTGACGGTAGCGGGGGGTACAATGAGCAGTTCTTC	CASSADGSGGYNEQFF
-	-	TRBJ1-3	TRBV6-1	TGTGCCAGCAGTGTACTTCGACAGAGGATCTCTGGAAACACCATATATTTT	CASSVLRQRISGNTIYF
-	-	TRBJ1-1	TRBV3-1/TRBV3-2	TGTGCCAGCAGCCAAATGGTCCGGCCGGGGACTGAAGCTTTCTTT	CASSQMVRPGTEAFF
-	-	TRBJ2-3	TRBV28	TGTGCCAGCAGTTTAGCGGGATCTGGCACAGATACGCAGTATTTT	CASSLAGSGTDTQYF
-	-	TRBJ1-5	TRBV10-3	TGTGCCATCAGTGAGTCGCCAAATTTGAGGCCCCAGCATTTT	CAISESPNLRPQHF